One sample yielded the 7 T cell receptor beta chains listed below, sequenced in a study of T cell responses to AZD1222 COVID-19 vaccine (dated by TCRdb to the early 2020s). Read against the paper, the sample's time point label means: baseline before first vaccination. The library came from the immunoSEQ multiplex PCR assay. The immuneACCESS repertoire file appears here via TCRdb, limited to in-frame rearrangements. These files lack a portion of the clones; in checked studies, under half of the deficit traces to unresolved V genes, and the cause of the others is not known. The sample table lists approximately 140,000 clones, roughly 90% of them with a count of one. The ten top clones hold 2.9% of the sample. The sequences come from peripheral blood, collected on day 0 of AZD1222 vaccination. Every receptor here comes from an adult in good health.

CDR3 loop: CASSQFPGRVSGANVLTF. Written as DNA, the CDR3 is TGCGCCAGCAGCCAATTCCCGGGACGTGTCTCTGGGGCCAACGTCCTGACTTTC. V usage is TRBV4-3 and J usage is TRBJ2-6, with D perhaps TRBD1 or TRBD2 (5 bases each). This CDR3 comprises 18 residues. The germline CDR1 and CDR2 sequences are LGHNA and YSLEER. The V end was cut by 2 bases, the J end by 0 bases, with 14 bases between.

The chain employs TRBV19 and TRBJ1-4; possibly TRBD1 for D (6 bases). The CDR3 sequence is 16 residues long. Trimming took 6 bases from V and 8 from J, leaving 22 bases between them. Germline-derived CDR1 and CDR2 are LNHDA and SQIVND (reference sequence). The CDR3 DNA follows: TGTGCCAGTAGCCTCGGGACACGCCAGGGCGGGGAAAAACTGTTTTTT. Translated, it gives CASSLGTRQGGEKLFF.

Here the CDR3 reads CAWSVPRGSYNEQFF. CDR3 nucleotides: TGTGCCTGGAGTGTACCCCGGGGATCCTACAATGAGCAGTTCTTC. The rearrangement links TRBV30 to TRBJ2-1, with D tentatively TRBD2 (5 bases). The V end was cut by 0 bases, the J end by 1 base, with 10 bases between. Germline loops: CDR1 GTSNPN, CDR2 SVGIG (reference sequence). The CDR3 totals 15 residues.

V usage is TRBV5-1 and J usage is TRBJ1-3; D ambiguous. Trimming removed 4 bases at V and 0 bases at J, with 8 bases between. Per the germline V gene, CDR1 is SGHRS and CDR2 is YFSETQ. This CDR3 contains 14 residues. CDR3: CASSATYSGNTIYF. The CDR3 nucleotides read TGCGCCAGCAGCGCGACATACTCTGGAAACACCATATATTTT. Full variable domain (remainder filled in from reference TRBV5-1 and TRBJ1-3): KAGVTQTPRYLIKTRGQQVTLSCSPISGHRSVSWYQQTPGQGLQFLFEYFSETQRNKGNFPGRFSGRQFSNSRSEMNVSTLELGDSALYLCASSATYSGNTIYFGEGSWLTVV.

CDR3: CASSYSGTAAEQYF. The CDR3 coding sequence is TGTGCCAGCAGTTACTCCGGGACAGCCGCCGAGCAGTACTTC. This rearrangement joins TRBV6-2 or TRBV6-3 to TRBJ2-7; 7 bases agree with TRBD1. Germline V gene sequence: CDR1 MNHEY, CDR2 SVGEGT. CDR3 length: 14 residues. V lost 0 bases to trimming and J lost 6 bases; unmatched junction nucleotides: 5.

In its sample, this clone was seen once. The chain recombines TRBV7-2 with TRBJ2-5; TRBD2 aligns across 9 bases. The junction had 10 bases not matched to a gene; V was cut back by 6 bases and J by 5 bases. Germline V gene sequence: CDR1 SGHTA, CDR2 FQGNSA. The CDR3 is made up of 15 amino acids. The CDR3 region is CASRPPGLARETQYF. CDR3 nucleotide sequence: TGTGCCAGCAGACCGCCGGGACTAGCTAGGGAGACCCAGTACTTC.

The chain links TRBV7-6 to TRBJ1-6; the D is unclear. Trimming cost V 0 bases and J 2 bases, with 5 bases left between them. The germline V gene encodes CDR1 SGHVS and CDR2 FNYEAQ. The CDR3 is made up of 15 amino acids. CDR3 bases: TGTGCCAGCAGCTTAGCGGCAGCCTATAATTCACCCCTCCACTTT. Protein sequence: CASSLAAAYNSPLHF.